Shown below are 6 T cell receptor beta chains from a single sample sequenced in a study of T-cell reconstitution after alpha-beta-depleted transplantation in children. Preparation of the TCRbeta library was carried out with unique molecular identifiers. TCRdb ran MiXCR on the PCR reads and lists one entry per CDR3 protein. The sample includes 330,000 or so distinct CDR3 sequences, approximately 10% of them seen just once. The source material was PBMCs from the stem cell graft donor, sampled from the stem cell graft. These receptors all stem from a human donor who donated a stem cell graft to a child with acute lymphoblastic leukemia.

The gene calls are TRBV5-6 and TRBJ2-1; 8 bases match TRBD2. V shed 4 bases, J shed 2 bases, and the junction held 8 bases outside the gene matches. Germline CDR1 and CDR2: SGHDT and YYEEEE. CDR3 length: 16 amino acids. This CDR3 is CASSRALAGAYNEQFF. In DNA form, the CDR3 reads TGTGCCAGCAGCCGGGCCCTAGCGGGCGCCTACAATGAGCAGTTCTTC.

A few counts support this clonotype. This chain joins TRBV7-9 and TRBJ1-6; D not certain. This CDR3 comprises 12 residues. The V and J ends lost 0 bases and 10 bases respectively, with 4 bases between them. CDR1 and CDR2 from the germline V gene are SEHNR and FQNEAQ (reference sequence). The CDR3 nucleotides are TGTGCCAGCAGCTTAGCGGGGTCACCCCTCCACTTT. Protein product: CASSLAGSPLHF.

This clonotype was counted ten times or more. The chain uses TRBV5-1 and TRBJ1-1; possible D gene TRBD1, 5 bases. CDR3 length equals 15 residues. Germline CDR1 reads SGHRS; CDR2 reads YFSETQ. Trimming left V 0 bases short and J 2 bases short, with 11 bases between. The CDR3 loop reads CASSLGLQGNTEAFF. In nucleotides, the CDR3 is TGCGCCAGCAGCTTGGGGCTGCAGGGTAACACTGAAGCTTTCTTT.

The V and J genes are TRBV4-3 and TRBJ2-7; 8 bases line up with TRBD2. The germline V gene encodes CDR1 LGHNA and CDR2 YSLEER. V was clipped by 0 bases and J by 4 bases; unmatched bases: 5. This CDR3 contains 15 residues. CDR3 amino acids: CASSQDLERGYEQYF. The DNA for the CDR3 is TGCGCCAGCAGCCAAGATCTCGAGCGGGGGTACGAGCAGTACTTC.

The CDR3: CASSPGGGNEQFF. CDR3 in DNA: TGTGCCAGCAGTCCTGGGGGTGGAAATGAGCAGTTCTTC. This rearrangement joins TRBV12-3 or TRBV12-4 to TRBJ2-1, with D perhaps assigned TRBD1 or TRBD2 (5 bases each). The V end lost 5 bases, the J end lost 7 bases, and 12 bases lay between the germline ends. The CDR3 covers 13 residues.

This clonotype has ten or more counts. The chain recombines TRBV5-8 with TRBJ2-1, with D perhaps matching TRBD2 (5 bases). CDR1 SGHTS and CDR2 YDEGEE come from the germline V gene. The CDR3 totals 16 residues. V was cut by 2 bases and J by 5 bases, with 17 bases left in between. Here the CDR3 reads CASSFLEGQPDNEQFF. In nucleotides, the CDR3 is TGTGCCAGCAGCTTCCTAGAGGGCCAACCAGACAATGAGCAGTTCTTC.